The sequence of this TCR beta chain was determined in a study of T cell repertoires in cytomegalovirus infection. In germline, CDR1 is LNHDA, CDR2 SQIVND (reference sequence). This CDR3 has 12 amino acids. Deletions cut 4 bases from V and 10 bases from J, with 12 bases between. This clonotype was observed at least ten times. TCRdb fed the reads into MiXCR, producing one record per CDR3 protein. The table shows 150,000 to 180,000 distinct CDR3 sequences, with around 20% occurring only once. V and J are TRBV19 and TRBJ2-3; D might be TRBD2 (6 bases). Sequenced material: PBMCs. This receptor was identified in a human donor in good health (CMV status not recorded). Some clones in this sample may be carry-over from other donors' samples. CDR3 sequence: CASSKFRDSQYF. The CDR3 DNA is TGTGCCAGTAGTAAATTCCGGGACTCGCAGTATTTT.